This T cell receptor beta chain emerged from a study of T cells in Graves' hyperthyroidism and ophthalmopathy. The germline CDR1 and CDR2 sequences are MNHEY and SVGEGT. CDR3 length: 16 amino acids. In regard to this clonotype: One junction end disagrees with the germline gene, perhaps due to a read error.

The hyperthyroidism patients had all been newly diagnosed, and their disease duration was under 2 months. Their ages ranged from 18 to 65 years. Researchers amplified the TCR beta CDR3 regions from RNA transcripts. An initial round of RT-PCR targeting the TCR CDR3 relied on the HTBI primer set. TCRdb re-called the multiplex PCR reads through MiXCR, storing one row per CDR3 protein. The repertoire holds 350,000 to 450,000 distinct CDR3 sequences, approximately 15% seen once, with roughly 11% in the top ten. Material: blood. The rearrangement uses TRBV6-2 or TRBV6-3 and TRBJ2-1; no firm D call. The TCR was taken from a woman in her sixties with Graves' hyperthyroidism. For the CDR3, the DNA is TGTGCCGGCAGTCGCCGGTCAGGTGTCTCCTACAATGAGCAGTTCTTC. It yields the protein CAGSRRSGVSYNEQFF.